The text below deals with one TCR beta chain. The specificity of this receptor is unknown. Library preparation used bulk RNA-seq. The TruSeq Stranded RNA sample prep kit was used to generate libraries of poly-A-enriched mRNA from an input of about 1,000 ng total RNA. Paired-end sequencing was carried out on a HiSeq 2500, and each sample was sequenced in triplicate. A read length of 125 nucleotides per mate was used for RNA-seq. As for the original processing: Reads were trimmed and aligned to hg38 with STAR v2.7, with quality control by FASTQC, RSeQC and multiqc. Salmon 0.14.1 was used to quantify gene expression levels as transcripts per million (TPM). The results of principal component analysis suggested that neither trial, library batch, sequencing batch, treatment regimen nor sex drove the transcriptomic profiles. Reads reprocessed by TCRdb are summarized as one entry per CDR3 protein sequence, and DNA is absent. TCRdb's processing, not the study's, gives the V and J calls here. This sample lists about 700 distinct CDR3 sequences; 96% were detected once. The top ten constitute over 3% of the sample.

The CDR3 spans 14 residues, from the cysteine through the phenylalanine. No coding sequence is recorded. CDR1 and CDR2, per the germline V gene (reference sequence), are LNHDA and SQIVND. The data were taken from a study of alternative splicing in chronic myeloid leukemia remission (dated by TCRdb to the early 2020s). Concerning the study at large: Peripheral blood from chronic-phase CML patients at diagnosis and remission was profiled by RNA sequencing and compared with healthy donors. The female/male split was 11/5 for diagnosis samples, 8/3 for remission samples and 2/4 for controls. Median ages were 54 years at diagnosis, around 61 at remission and 35 to 45 for healthy controls. The RESIST (imatinib), ENESTxtnd (nilotinib) and PINNACLE (nilotinib plus pegylated interferon) trials supplied 8 or 9 diagnostic specimens along with matched remission specimens. Nine CML samples, seven diagnostic and two matched remission, came from the French Persistem study. Total RNA was extracted with Trizol from peripheral blood mononuclear cells of diagnosis, remission and control samples. The diagnostic specimens from the trials consisted of total leukocytes from peripheral blood collected in EDTA. What the research found in general, with its limitations: Blood cell composition at remission was reconfigured to resemble lymphoid cell-enriched normal controls. Strong differences in blood cell composition were observed between timepoints, with a shift from myeloid progenitor enrichment at diagnosis to mature lymphoid enrichment at remission.

The sample's time point, from its label and the paper: chronic-phase CML before TKI therapy (screening/day 1). Around 17 CML patients were included in the patient cohort, and matched post-remission samples were retrieved for a subset of these patients. The specimen comprised PBMCs or total blood leukocytes (not recorded which), sampled at diagnosis. The chain joins TRBV19 to TRBJ2-2; the TRBD2 assignment by TCRdb is unverifiable without DNA. The TCR comes from an adult with chronic myeloid leukemia. The CDR3 is CASSIRGNTGELFF. This CDR3, with the reference TRBV19 and TRBJ2-2 proteins standing in past its ends, gives the full variable domain DGGITQSPKYLFRKEGQNVTLSCEQNLNHDAMYWYRQDPGQGLRLIYYSQIVNDFQKGDIAEGYSVSREKKESFPLTVTSAQKNPTAFYLCASSIRGNTGELFFGEGSRLTVL.